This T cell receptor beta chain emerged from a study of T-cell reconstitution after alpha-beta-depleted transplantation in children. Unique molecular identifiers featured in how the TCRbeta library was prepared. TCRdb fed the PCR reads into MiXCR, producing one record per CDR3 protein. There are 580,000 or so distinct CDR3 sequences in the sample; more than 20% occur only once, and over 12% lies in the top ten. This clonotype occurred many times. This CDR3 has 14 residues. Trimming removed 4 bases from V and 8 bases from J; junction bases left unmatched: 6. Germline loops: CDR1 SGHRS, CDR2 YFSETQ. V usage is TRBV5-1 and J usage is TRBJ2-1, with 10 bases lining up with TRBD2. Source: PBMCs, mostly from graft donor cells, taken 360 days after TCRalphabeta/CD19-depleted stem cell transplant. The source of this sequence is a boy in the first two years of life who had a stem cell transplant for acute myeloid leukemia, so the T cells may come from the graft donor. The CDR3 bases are TGCGCCAGCAGCCTAGCGGGGGACCTTCATGAGCAGTTCTTC. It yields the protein CASSLAGDLHEQFF.